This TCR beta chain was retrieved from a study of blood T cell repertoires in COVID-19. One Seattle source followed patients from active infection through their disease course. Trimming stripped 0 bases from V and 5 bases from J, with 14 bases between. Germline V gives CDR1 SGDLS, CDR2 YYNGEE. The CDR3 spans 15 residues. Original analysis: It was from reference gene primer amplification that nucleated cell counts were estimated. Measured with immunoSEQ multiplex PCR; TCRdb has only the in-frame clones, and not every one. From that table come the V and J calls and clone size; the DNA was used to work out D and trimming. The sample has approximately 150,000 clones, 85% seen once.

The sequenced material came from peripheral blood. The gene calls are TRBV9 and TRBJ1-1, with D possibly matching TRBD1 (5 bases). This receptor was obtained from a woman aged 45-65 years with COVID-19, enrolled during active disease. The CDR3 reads CASSVGSGRGTEAFF. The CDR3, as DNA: TGTGCCAGCAGCGTAGGATCAGGGCGGGGGACTGAAGCTTTCTTT.